This T cell receptor beta chain was captured by sequencing in a study of control samples from healthy donors and cancer patients. The method was immunoSEQ multiplex PCR; TCRdb's version includes in-frame clones alone and lacks a portion of them. The data contain roughly 400,000 clones, 75% to 95% of them seen just once; the ten biggest clones take up just under 6.5%. This CDR3 comprises 13 residues. With V trimmed by 3 bases and J by 9 bases, 5 bases remained unmatched. Germline CDR1 MGHDK, CDR2 SYGVNS. The chain couples TRBV25-1 to TRBJ2-1; 7 nucleotides align to TRBD2. This receptor was taken from a man in his forties or fifties with head and neck cancer. The sequencing sample was made of PBMCs. The DNA of the CDR3 is TGTGCCAGCAGTGAGTTGGGGGGGAGTGAGCAGTTCTTC. Encoded protein: CASSELGGSEQFF. The variable domain in full, with the rest retrieved from reference TRBV25-1 and TRBJ2-1, is EADIYQTPRYLVIGTGKKITLECSQTMGHDKMYWYQQDPGMELHLIHYSYGVNSTEKGDLSSESTVSRIRTEHFPLTLESARPSHTSQYLCASSELGGSEQFFGPGTRLTVL.